One and the same sample provided the 14 T cell receptor beta chains below, sequenced in a study of blood T cell repertoires in COVID-19. Here immunoSEQ multiplex PCR was the method, and the copy in TCRdb shows in-frame clones only, minus some. Among a few hundred thousand clones listed, around 88% were seen once. The sample taken for sequencing was PBMCs or T cells enriched from blood (not recorded which). The receptors originated from a woman in her thirties or forties with acute COVID-19.

V and J are TRBV6-4 and TRBJ1-2; TRBD1 might be the D (5 bases). The length of the CDR3 is 11 residues. Germline V lookup: CDR1 MRHNA, CDR2 SNTAGT. Trimming shortened V by 7 bases and J by 3 bases, and 6 bases separated the two germline ends. Written as DNA, the CDR3 is TGTGCCAGCAAGGGGTACTATGGCTACACCTTC. This sequence encodes CASKGYYGYTF.

This clone appeared a single time. The CDR3 DNA sequence: TGTGCCAGTAGCCCCGCGCGCTACACTGAAGCTTTCTTT. Translated, it gives CASSPARYTEAFF. This chain uses TRBV19 with TRBJ1-1; no firm D call. Germline CDR1 is LNHDA and CDR2 is SQIVND (reference sequence). With 6 bases removed from V and 3 bases from J, the gap between germline ends came to 11 bases. CDR3 length: 13 residues.

The CDR3 spells CASSQDWQGASYQPQHF. CDR3 in DNA: TGTGCCAGCAGCCAAGATTGGCAGGGGGCGAGCTATCAGCCCCAGCATTTT. This chain connects TRBV4-2 to TRBJ1-5; 8 nucleotides match TRBD1. The CDR3 spans 17 residues. Germline-derived CDR1 and CDR2 are LGHNA and YNFKEQ. V gave up 0 bases and J gave up 5 bases; unmatched junction bases: 9.

The CDR3 DNA follows: TGTGCCAGTAGTCTTCCCAGCGGGACTTATGGGGGTGAGCAGTTCTTC. This translates into CASSLPSGTYGGEQFF. This sequence joins TRBV19 and TRBJ2-1; TRBD2 matches at 7 bases. The CDR3 length is 16 residues. The V gene's germline CDR1 is LNHDA and CDR2 SQIVND (reference sequence). V shed 5 bases, J shed 9 bases, and the junction held 16 bases outside the gene matches.

The rearrangement uses TRBV5-1 and TRBJ2-1; 9 nucleotides agree with TRBD1. CDR3 length: 15 amino acids. CDR1 SGHRS and CDR2 YFSETQ come from the germline V gene. After removal of 2 bases from V and 2 bases from J, the junction contained 2 bases not matched to a gene. The CDR3 is CASSLQGAAYNEQFF. The DNA of the CDR3 is TGCGCCAGCAGCTTACAGGGGGCGGCCTACAATGAGCAGTTCTTC.

The gene calls are TRBV15 and TRBJ2-2; 7 bases match TRBD1. V trimming: 9 bases; J trimming: 2 bases; junction bases outside the gene matches: 9. Germline CDR1 LNHNV, CDR2 YYDKDF (reference sequence). This CDR3 comprises 15 residues. The CDR3: CATTRDSPNTGELFF. The CDR3 region has the DNA TGTGCCACAACCCGGGACAGCCCCAACACCGGGGAGCTGTTTTTT.

This clone was seen once. This rearrangement joins TRBV24-1 to TRBJ2-1, with 8 bases matching TRBD2. The CDR3 is 17 amino acids. CDR1 is KGHDR and CDR2 is SFDVKD in the germline V gene. V gave up 3 bases and J gave up 0 bases; unmatched junction bases: 6. CDR3 in DNA: TGTGCCACCAGTGATCAAACTAGCGGAGCCTCCTACAATGAGCAGTTCTTC. This sequence encodes CATSDQTSGASYNEQFF.

The chain joins TRBV7-9 to TRBJ1-3; D might be TRBD1 (6 bases). Germline V gene lookup returns CDR1 SEHNR and CDR2 FQNEAQ (reference sequence). Trimming left V 5 bases short and J 0 bases short, with 14 bases between. This CDR3 contains 16 residues. The CDR3 DNA follows: TGTGCCAGCAGCGGAAGACAGGCCAACTCTGGAAACACCATATATTTT. The encoded protein is CASSGRQANSGNTIYF.

The V and J genes are TRBV7-3 and TRBJ1-6, with TRBD1 matching 11 bases. CDR3 size: 16 residues. Losses at the gene ends were 4 bases for V and 6 bases for J; bases not matched to a gene: 5. CDR1 and CDR2 (germline): SGHTA, FQGTGA. In nucleotides, the CDR3 is TGTGCCAGCAGCTCCGGACAGGGGGCTGGTAATTCACCCCTCCACTTT. It codes for CASSSGQGAGNSPLHF.

This clone occurred a few times. The chain recombines TRBV20-1 with TRBJ1-3; D not resolved. The ends were cut back, 3 bases at V and 0 bases at J, with 12 bases in the middle. The germline gives CDR1 DFQATT, CDR2 SNEGSKA (reference sequence). CDR3 size: 15 residues. The CDR3 reads CSASRASRSGNTIYF. CDR3 nucleotides: TGCAGTGCTAGTCGAGCTTCCCGCTCTGGAAACACCATATATTTT.

The count of this clone is one. The rearrangement joins TRBV5-4 to TRBJ2-7; 8 bases fit TRBD2. CDR3 length: 16 amino acids. The V gene end was trimmed by 4 bases and the J gene end by 3 bases; junction bases not matched to a gene: 12. Germline V CDR1 and CDR2: SGHNT, YYREEE (reference sequence). CDR3 nucleotides: TGTGCCAGCAGCAACAAGTTGACCAGCGGGAGCTACGAGCAGTACTTC. Its protein product is CASSNKLTSGSYEQYF.

The rearrangement links TRBV5-1 to TRBJ1-2, with 9 nucleotides matching TRBD1. CDR1 is SGHRS, CDR2 YFSETQ, per germline. The CDR3 consists of 15 residues. The ends lost 2 bases at V and 7 bases at J; junction bases unmatched: 9. CDR3 DNA sequence: TGCGCCAGCAGCTTTCGGACAGGGGATTCTGGTGGCTACACCTTC. Protein sequence: CASSFRTGDSGGYTF.

This clone was detected only once. This chain joins TRBV5-6 and TRBJ2-3, with 10 bases matching TRBD2. Germline assignment: CDR1 SGHDT and CDR2 YYEEEE. The V segment lost 2 bases and the J segment 1 base; nucleotides outside the gene matches: 13. The CDR3 extends over 19 amino acids. In DNA form, the CDR3 reads TGTGCCAGCAGCTTCTGGCGTAGCGGGAGGTACGATCGCACAGATACGCAGTATTTT. It is translated as CASSFWRSGRYDRTDTQYF. Full variable domain (rest looked up from reference TRBV5-6 and TRBJ2-3): DAGVTQSPTHLIKTRGQQVTLRCSPKSGHDTVSWYQQALGQGPQFIFQYYEEEERQRGNFPDRFSGHQFPNYSSELNVNALLLGDSALYLCASSFWRSGRYDRTDTQYFGPGTRLTVL.

The rearrangement uses TRBV2 and TRBJ1-1, with D possibly being TRBD1 (5 bases). V lost 10 bases and J lost 0, with 18 bases in between. CDR1 and CDR2 from the germline V gene are SNHLY and FYNNEI. This CDR3 region has 15 residues. In DNA, the CDR3 is TGTGCCATACCGACCGACAGCAACATGAACACTGAAGCTTTCTTT. This translates into CAIPTDSNMNTEAFF.